The present entry profiles one T cell receptor beta chain with its context. Its antigen is unidentified. The sample belongs to a study of shared clonotypes between healthy human individuals. For the study at large: Each donor's CD8 memory used one plate, CD8 naive two, each CD4 subset three.

Germline assignment: CDR1 SGHNT and CDR2 YYREEE (reference sequence). The V end was cut by 4 bases, the J end by 0 bases, with 13 bases between. The CDR3 is 15 amino acids. Study results and caveats: Compared with memory subsets, naive subsets generally had larger estimated richness.

CD45RO-negative, CCR7-positively selected cells formed the naive CD8 fraction, excluding terminally differentiated effector memory CD45RA+ cells. Replicate PCRs for sorted subsets used 200 to 250 ng DNA; this equaled around 28,000 T cell genomes. Authors' data handling: There were no quality scores in the junction-only immunoSEQ sequences, so filtering differed. Sequencing was performed with immunoSEQ multiplex PCR; in TCRdb, only in-frame clones are kept and a portion is missing. V and J calls and clone size come straight from that table; D and trimming were deduced from the DNA. The sample lists just over 2,000,000 clones, less than 95% seen once, with 1.1% in the top ten.

The gene calls are TRBV5-4 and TRBJ1-1; D perhaps matches TRBD1 (6 bases). This clonotype originated in a man in his late teens or twenties in good health. The sequenced material came from naive CD8+ T cells sorted from blood. As DNA, the CDR3 is TGTGCCAGCAGCGGAGGGGGGAGCCTGAACACTGAAGCTTTCTTT. Protein sequence: CASSGGGSLNTEAFF.